A selection of T cell receptor beta chains follows, all from one sample in a study of T cell changes during pregnancy in multiple sclerosis. Using immunoSEQ multiplex PCR, the repertoire was profiled, and TCRdb retains in-frame clones only, with some absent. This sample has 35,000 to 55,000 clones; just under 95% occur once, and the top ten carry roughly 3.8%. The sample here was CD8+ T cells from peripheral blood mononuclear cells, taken after pregnancy. Every receptor here comes from a female donor with multiple sclerosis, enrolled in a pregnancy study. Each CDR3 is given with its conserved first and last residue. A D gene is named only where the DNA matches it firmly. A row's size may be missing; if present it is once, few, many or a size class.

d_call | j_call | clone_size | v_call | cdr3_aa | cdr3_nt
. | TRBJ1-5 | . | TRBV19 | CASNAWGEGRQPQHF | TGTGCCAGTAACGCATGGGGGGAGGGTCGTCAGCCCCAGCATTTT
TRBD1 | TRBJ2-3 | . | TRBV7-9 | CASSTRDSGTDTQYF | TGTGCCAGCAGCACAAGGGACAGCGGCACAGATACGCAGTATTTT
. | TRBJ2-1 | . | TRBV2 | CASSDSGSYNEQFF | TGTGCCAGCAGTGATAGCGGCTCCTACAATGAGCAGTTCTTC
TRBD1 | TRBJ2-1 | . | TRBV11-3 | CASRDRDNEQFF | TGTGCCAGCAGGGACAGGGACAATGAGCAGTTCTTC
TRBD2 | TRBJ2-1 | . | TRBV11-3 | CASSLDNGGRFNEQFF | TGTGCCAGCAGCTTAGATAACGGCGGGAGGTTCAATGAGCAGTTCTTC
TRBD2 | TRBJ2-7 | . | TRBV27 | CASSSTSGSDEQYF | TGTGCCAGCAGCTCCACTAGCGGGAGCGACGAGCAGTACTTC
. | TRBJ2-3 | . | TRBV29-1 | CSVTSSNTDTQYF | TGCAGCGTCACTAGCTCCAACACAGATACGCAGTATTTT
. | TRBJ1-4 | . | TRBV11-3 | CASSSPGTYEKLFF | TGTGCCAGCAGCTCTCCCGGGACATATGAAAAACTGTTTTTT
. | TRBJ1-3 | . | TRBV5-4 | CASSPRGNSGNTIYF | TGTGCCAGCAGCCCTCGAGGGAACTCTGGAAACACCATATATTTT
TRBD1 | TRBJ2-1 | . | TRBV9 | CASSGDRDNEQFF | TGTGCCAGCAGCGGGGACAGGGACAATGAGCAGTTCTTC
. | TRBJ2-1 | . | TRBV27 | CASSLSKTVRAEALDEQFF | TGTGCCAGCAGTTTATCGAAGACAGTTCGGGCCGAAGCCCTCGATGAGCAGTTCTTC
TRBD2 | TRBJ2-7 | . | TRBV4-1 | CASSPRTSGVNEQYF | TGCGCCAGCAGCCCCCGGACTAGCGGGGTTAACGAGCAGTACTTC
. | TRBJ1-6 | . | TRBV4-3 | CASSQDTGRNSPLHF | TGCGCCAGCAGCCAAGATACAGGGCGGAATTCACCCCTCCACTTT
TRBD2 | TRBJ2-1 | . | TRBV9 | CASSVASGDYNEQFF | TGTGCCAGCAGCGTAGCTAGCGGGGACTACAATGAGCAGTTCTTC
. | TRBJ1-1 | . | TRBV19 | CASRALENTEAFF | TGTGCCAGTAGGGCCCTCGAGAACACTGAAGCTTTCTTT
TRBD2 | TRBJ2-5 | . | TRBV19 | CASSPGTSGETQYF | TGTGCCAGTAGTCCGGGGACTAGCGGGGAGACCCAGTACTTC
TRBD2 | TRBJ2-1 | . | TRBV11-3 | CASSLSSGRGHEQFF | TGTGCCAGCAGCTTGAGTAGCGGGAGGGGGCATGAGCAGTTCTTC
TRBD2 | TRBJ2-7 | . | TRBV7-9 | CASSWGGTSVYEQYF | TGTGCCAGCAGCTGGGGTGGGACTAGCGTCTACGAGCAGTACTTC
TRBD1 | TRBJ1-5 | . | TRBV5-8 | CASSLVQGALGGNQPQHF | TGTGCCAGCAGCTTGGTACAGGGGGCGTTGGGAGGCAATCAGCCCCAGCATTTT
TRBD2 | TRBJ2-3 | . | TRBV7-6 | CASSLATSGGTLVTDTQYF | TGTGCCAGCAGCTTAGCGACTAGCGGGGGAACCTTAGTCACAGATACGCAGTATTTT
. | TRBJ2-2 | . | TRBV5-1 | CASSFTGNTGELFF | TGCGCCAGCAGCTTCACAGGGAACACCGGGGAGCTGTTTTTT
. | TRBJ1-2 | . | TRBV13 | CASSQGRANYGYTF | TGTGCCAGCAGCCAGGGGCGGGCTAACTATGGCTACACCTTC
TRBD1 | TRBJ1-4 | . | TRBV18 | CASSQETGEEKLFF | TGTGCCAGCTCACAGGAAACAGGGGAAGAAAAACTGTTTTTT
TRBD2 | TRBJ2-2 | . | TRBV9 | CASSPRTSGGPNTGELFF | TGTGCCAGCAGCCCTCGGACTAGCGGGGGGCCGAACACCGGGGAGCTGTTTTTT
TRBD1 | TRBJ1-1 | . | TRBV27 | CASSLLLPGTGTEAFF | TGTGCCAGCAGCCTCCTCCTACCCGGGACAGGCACTGAAGCTTTCTTT
. | TRBJ2-1 | . | TRBV15 | CATSSRGLYNEQFF | TGTGCCACCAGCAGTCGCGGGCTGTACAATGAGCAGTTCTTC
TRBD1 | TRBJ2-4 | once | TRBV27 | CASSDAGGASKNIQYF | TGTGCCAGCAGTGATGCAGGGGGCGCGAGCAAAAACATTCAGTACTTC
TRBD2 | TRBJ2-1 | . | TRBV30 | CAWRLAGSYNEQFF | TGTGCCTGGAGACTAGCGGGGTCCTACAATGAGCAGTTCTTC
. | TRBJ2-7 | . | TRBV9 | CASSVAYRGGEQYF | TGTGCCAGCAGCGTAGCATATAGGGGTGGGGAGCAGTACTTC
. | TRBJ1-1 | . | TRBV6-1 | CASSGLMGGVTEAFF | TGTGCCAGCAGTGGTTTGATGGGGGGGGTCACTGAAGCTTTCTTT
. | TRBJ2-3 | . | TRBV7-8 | CASSLGGLAADTQYF | TGTGCCAGCAGCTTAGGAGGGCTAGCAGCAGATACGCAGTATTTT
. | TRBJ2-4 | . | TRBV9 | CASSSERGKNIQYF | TGTGCCAGCAGCTCGGAAAGGGGGAAAAACATTCAGTACTTC
TRBD2 | TRBJ2-3 | . | TRBV6-8 | CASSRLAGDTDTQYF | TGTGCCAGCAGCAGACTAGCGGGGGATACAGATACGCAGTATTTT
TRBD1 | TRBJ1-1 | . | TRBV5-4 | CASSLGDRDWAEAFF | TGTGCCAGCAGCTTGGGGGACAGGGATTGGGCTGAAGCTTTCTTT
. | TRBJ2-7 | . | TRBV7-2 | CASSLDPGQYYEQYF | TGTGCCAGCAGCTTAGACCCAGGACAGTACTACGAGCAGTACTTC
TRBD2 | TRBJ2-4 | . | TRBV27 | CASSPLRVAGVGEGNIQYF | TGTGCCAGCAGTCCCCTTAGGGTAGCGGGAGTTGGTGAAGGAAACATTCAGTACTTC
. | TRBJ1-4 | . | TRBV4-1 | CASSQDLSLRRGEKLFF | TGCGCCAGCAGCCAAGATTTATCGCTCCGTCGGGGTGAAAAACTGTTTTTT
. | TRBJ2-1 | . | TRBV19 | CASSIITGSYNEQFF | TGTGCCAGTAGTATAATAACAGGATCCTACAATGAGCAGTTCTTC
TRBD1 | TRBJ2-7 | . | TRBV28 | CARLDRLLYEQYF | TGTGCCCGTCTGGACAGGTTGCTCTACGAGCAGTACTTC
. | TRBJ1-4 | . | TRBV4-3 | CASSQAYQGWNEKLFF | TGCGCCAGCAGCCAAGCGTACCAGGGGTGGAATGAAAAACTGTTTTTT
. | TRBJ2-7 | . | TRBV15 | CATSGLLQGEQYF | TGTGCCACCAGCGGCCTCCTACAGGGCGAGCAGTACTTC
. | TRBJ2-7 | once | TRBV7-2 | CASSPGVGGELYEQYF | TGTGCCAGCAGCCCGGGGGTGGGGGGAGAGCTCTACGAGCAGTACTTC
. | TRBJ2-7 | . | TRBV11-3 | CASSPGEGRGYEQYF | TGTGCCAGCAGCCCGGGAGAGGGGAGAGGGTACGAGCAGTACTTC
. | TRBJ2-2 | . | TRBV12-5 | CASGLPGTLNTGELFF | TGTGCTAGTGGACTTCCCGGGACACTGAACACCGGGGAGCTGTTTTTT
TRBD2 | TRBJ2-7 | . | TRBV5-1 | CASSWTSFDEQYF | TGCGCCAGCAGCTGGACTAGCTTCGACGAGCAGTACTTC
. | TRBJ1-2 | . | TRBV15 | CATSRGLAPDGYTF | TGTGCCACCAGCAGGGGACTGGCGCCAGATGGCTACACCTTC
TRBD2 | TRBJ2-3 | . | TRBV5-4 | CASSFASGSTDTQYF | TGTGCCAGCAGCTTTGCTAGCGGCAGCACAGATACGCAGTATTTT
TRBD1 | TRBJ2-1 | few | TRBV5-1 | CASSLTAGTGYVGNEQFF | TGCGCCAGCAGTCTGACTGCCGGGACAGGGTATGTGGGAAATGAGCAGTTCTTC
. | TRBJ1-1 | . | TRBV11-2 | CASSPRGQNTEAFF | TGTGCCAGCAGCCCCCGGGGACAAAACACTGAAGCTTTCTTT
. | TRBJ1-1 | . | TRBV7-9 | CASSPSGTPEAFF | TGTGCCAGCAGCCCCTCCGGGACACCCGAAGCTTTCTTT
TRBD1 | TRBJ2-5 | . | TRBV7-8 | CASSADRGQETQYF | TGTGCCAGCAGCGCGGACAGGGGACAAGAGACCCAGTACTTC
. | TRBJ2-7 | . | TRBV2 | CASSPVTGNPFYEQYF | TGTGCCAGCAGTCCTGTGACAGGAAATCCCTTCTACGAGCAGTACTTC
TRBD2 | TRBJ2-5 | . | TRBV7-6 | CASSSSRGSGREETQYF | TGTGCCAGCAGCTCCTCTCGGGGGAGCGGGAGGGAGGAGACCCAGTACTTC